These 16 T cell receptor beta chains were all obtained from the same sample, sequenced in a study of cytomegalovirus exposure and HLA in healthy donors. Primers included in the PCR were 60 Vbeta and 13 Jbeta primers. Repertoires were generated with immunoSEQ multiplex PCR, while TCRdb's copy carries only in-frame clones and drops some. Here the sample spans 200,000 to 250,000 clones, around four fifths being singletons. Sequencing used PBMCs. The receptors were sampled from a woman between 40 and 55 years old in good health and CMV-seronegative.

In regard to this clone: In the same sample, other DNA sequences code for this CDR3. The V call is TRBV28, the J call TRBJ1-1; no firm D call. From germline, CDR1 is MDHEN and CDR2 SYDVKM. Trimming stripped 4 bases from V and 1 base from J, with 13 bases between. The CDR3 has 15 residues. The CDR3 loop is CASSSIGSANTEAFF. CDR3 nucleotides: TGTGCCAGCAGTTCAATCGGGTCAGCGAACACTGAAGCTTTCTTT.

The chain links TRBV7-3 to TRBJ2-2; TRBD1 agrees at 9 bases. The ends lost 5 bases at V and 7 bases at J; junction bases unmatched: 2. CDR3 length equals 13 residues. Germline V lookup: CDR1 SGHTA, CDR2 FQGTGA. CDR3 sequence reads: CASSRDRDGELFF. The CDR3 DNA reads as TGTGCCAGCAGCCGGGACAGGGACGGGGAGCTGTTTTTT.

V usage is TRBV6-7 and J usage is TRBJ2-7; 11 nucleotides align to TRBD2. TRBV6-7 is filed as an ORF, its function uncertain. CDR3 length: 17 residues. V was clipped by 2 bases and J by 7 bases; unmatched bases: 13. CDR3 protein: CASSYEWLAGGGWEQYF. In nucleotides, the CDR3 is TGTGCCAGCAGTTACGAGTGGCTAGCGGGGGGCGGTTGGGAGCAGTACTTC.

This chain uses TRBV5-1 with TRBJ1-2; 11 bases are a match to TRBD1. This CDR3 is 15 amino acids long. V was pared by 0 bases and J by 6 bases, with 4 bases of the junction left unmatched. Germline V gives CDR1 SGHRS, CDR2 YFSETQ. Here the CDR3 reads CASSLEDRGHDGYTF. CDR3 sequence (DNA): TGCGCCAGCAGCTTGGAGGACAGGGGGCATGATGGCTACACCTTC.

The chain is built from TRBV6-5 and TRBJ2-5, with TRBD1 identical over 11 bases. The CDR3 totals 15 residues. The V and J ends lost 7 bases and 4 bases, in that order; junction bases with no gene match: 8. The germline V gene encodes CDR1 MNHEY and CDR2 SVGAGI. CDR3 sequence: CASKGSGTGGETQYF. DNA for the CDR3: TGTGCCAGCAAGGGGAGCGGGACAGGGGGAGAGACCCAGTACTTC.

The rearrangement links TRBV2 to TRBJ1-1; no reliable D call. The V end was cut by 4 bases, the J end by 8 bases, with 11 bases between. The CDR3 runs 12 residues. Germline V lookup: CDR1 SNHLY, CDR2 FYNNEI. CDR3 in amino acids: CASSVGIPEAFF. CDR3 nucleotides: TGTGCCAGCAGTGTTGGCATACCCGAAGCTTTCTTT. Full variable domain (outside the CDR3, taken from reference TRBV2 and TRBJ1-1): EPEVTQTPSHQVTQMGQEVILRCVPISNHLYFYWYRQILGQKVEFLVSFYNNEISEKSEIFDDQFSVERPDGSNFTLKIRSTKLEDSAMYFCASSVGIPEAFFGQGTRLTVV.

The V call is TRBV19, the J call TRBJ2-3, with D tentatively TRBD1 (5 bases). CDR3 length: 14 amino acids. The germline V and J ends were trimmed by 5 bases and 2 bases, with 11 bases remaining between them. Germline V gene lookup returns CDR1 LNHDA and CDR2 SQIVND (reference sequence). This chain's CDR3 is CASSPTGFTDTQYF. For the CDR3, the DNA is TGTGCCAGTAGTCCCACAGGTTTCACAGATACGCAGTATTTT.

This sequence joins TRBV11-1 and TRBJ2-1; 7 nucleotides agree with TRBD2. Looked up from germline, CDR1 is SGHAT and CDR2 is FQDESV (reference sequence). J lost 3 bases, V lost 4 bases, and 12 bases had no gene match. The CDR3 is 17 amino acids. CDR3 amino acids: CASSSWTRAGLYNEQFF. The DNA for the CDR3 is TGTGCCAGCAGCTCCTGGACTAGGGCTGGACTCTACAATGAGCAGTTCTTC.

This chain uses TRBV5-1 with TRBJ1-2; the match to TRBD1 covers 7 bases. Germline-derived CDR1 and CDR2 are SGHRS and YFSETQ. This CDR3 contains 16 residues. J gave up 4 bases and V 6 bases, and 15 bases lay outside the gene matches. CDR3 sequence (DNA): TGCGCCAGCAACCCAACGGGACAGACGAACTTCTATGGCTACACCTTC. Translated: CASNPTGQTNFYGYTF.

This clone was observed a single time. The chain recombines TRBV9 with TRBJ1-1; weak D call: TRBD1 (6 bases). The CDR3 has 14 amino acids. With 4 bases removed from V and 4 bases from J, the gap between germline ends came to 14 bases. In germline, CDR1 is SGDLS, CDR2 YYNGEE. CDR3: CASSPRQAGTEAFF. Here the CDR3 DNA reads TGTGCCAGCAGCCCCCGACAGGCGGGCACTGAAGCTTTCTTT.

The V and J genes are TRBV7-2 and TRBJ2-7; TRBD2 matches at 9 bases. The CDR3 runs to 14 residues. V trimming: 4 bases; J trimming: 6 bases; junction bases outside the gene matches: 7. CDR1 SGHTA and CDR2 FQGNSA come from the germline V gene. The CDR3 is CASSYTPRGGEQYF. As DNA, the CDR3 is TGTGCCAGCAGCTACACACCGCGGGGGGGCGAGCAGTACTTC.

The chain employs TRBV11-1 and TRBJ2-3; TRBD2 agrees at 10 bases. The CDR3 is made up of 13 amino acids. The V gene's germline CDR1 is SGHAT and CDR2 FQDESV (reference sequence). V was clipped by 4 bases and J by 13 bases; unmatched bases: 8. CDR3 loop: CASSYFSGGPKYF. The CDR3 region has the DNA TGTGCCAGCAGCTACTTTAGCGGGGGGCCCAAGTATTTT.

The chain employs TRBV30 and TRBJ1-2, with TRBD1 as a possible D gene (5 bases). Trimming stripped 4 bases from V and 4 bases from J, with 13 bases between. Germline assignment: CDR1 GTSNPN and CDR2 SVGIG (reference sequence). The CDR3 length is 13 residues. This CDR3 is CAWIRERGYGYTF. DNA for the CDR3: TGTGCCTGGATTAGGGAAAGGGGCTATGGCTACACCTTC.

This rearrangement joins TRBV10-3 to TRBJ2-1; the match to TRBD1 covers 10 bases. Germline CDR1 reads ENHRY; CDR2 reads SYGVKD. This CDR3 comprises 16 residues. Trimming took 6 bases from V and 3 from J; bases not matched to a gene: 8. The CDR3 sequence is CAIREYDRGLYNEQFF. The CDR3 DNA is TGTGCCATCAGGGAATACGACAGGGGGCTCTACAATGAGCAGTTCTTC.

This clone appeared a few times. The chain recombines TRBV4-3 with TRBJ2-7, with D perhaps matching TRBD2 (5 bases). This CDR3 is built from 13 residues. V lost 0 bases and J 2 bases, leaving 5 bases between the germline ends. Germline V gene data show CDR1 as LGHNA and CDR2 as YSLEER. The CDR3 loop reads CASSQELAYEQYF. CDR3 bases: TGCGCCAGCAGCCAAGAACTAGCCTACGAGCAGTACTTC.

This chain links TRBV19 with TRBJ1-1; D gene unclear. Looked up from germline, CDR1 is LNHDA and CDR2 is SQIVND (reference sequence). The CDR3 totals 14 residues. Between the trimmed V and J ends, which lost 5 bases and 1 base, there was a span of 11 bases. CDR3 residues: CASSVLRWNTEAFF. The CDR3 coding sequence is TGTGCCAGTAGTGTACTCCGGTGGAACACTGAAGCTTTCTTT.